The rows below give T cell receptor beta chains drawn from one sample of a study of vaccination and CD4 T cells after COVID-19. These TCRs' antigens remain unknown. From the PCR reads, TCRdb called clonotypes with MiXCR, one entry per CDR3 protein. The repertoire includes approximately 10,000 distinct CDR3 sequences, around 48% of them detected once, and about 18% sits in the top ten. Sequenced: CD4+ T cells from blood, cultured in vitro. Receptors were obtained from a human donor in good health. Both conserved end residues are part of each CDR3. The order of the fields is clone size, V gene, J gene, D gene, CDR3 protein, CDR3 DNA. The D gene is left open where the match is weak. Clone size is shown for a subset of rows, as once, few, many or a class of expanded clone.

clone size: NA
V gene: TRBV20-1
J gene: TRBJ2-7
D gene: TRBD1
CDR3 protein: CSASRQGSREQYF
CDR3 DNA: TGCAGTGCGAGTCGACAGGGATCACGCGAGCAGTACTTC

clone size: NA
V gene: TRBV7-9
J gene: TRBJ1-1
D gene: NA
CDR3 protein: CASNDWRQLNTEAFF
CDR3 DNA: TGTGCCAGCAACGACTGGAGGCAGCTGAACACTGAAGCTTTCTTT

clone size: NA
V gene: TRBV5-4
J gene: TRBJ1-6
D gene: NA
CDR3 protein: CASSLVGGSPLHF
CDR3 DNA: TGTGCCAGCAGCTTGGTGGGCGGTTCACCCCTCCACTTT

clone size: NA
V gene: TRBV5-8
J gene: TRBJ1-5
D gene: TRBD1
CDR3 protein: CASSHGQGMFWNQPQHF
CDR3 DNA: TGTGCCAGCAGCCACGGACAGGGCATGTTTTGGAATCAGCCCCAGCATTTT

clone size: medium-sized
V gene: TRBV6-1
J gene: TRBJ2-3
D gene: TRBD1
CDR3 protein: CASRTSSAGTGGYTDTQYF
CDR3 DNA: TGTGCCAGCAGGACCTCTAGCGCCGGGACAGGGGGTTACACAGATACGCAGTATTTT

clone size: NA
V gene: TRBV10-3
J gene: TRBJ2-1
D gene: NA
CDR3 protein: CAISGALAARSYNEQFF
CDR3 DNA: TGTGCCATCAGCGGGGCCCTCGCCGCCAGGTCCTACAATGAGCAGTTCTTC

clone size: NA
V gene: TRBV18
J gene: TRBJ2-7
D gene: NA
CDR3 protein: CASSPPPAGRNEQYF
CDR3 DNA: TGTGCCAGCTCACCACCGCCAGCTGGACGGAACGAGCAGTACTTC

clone size: NA
V gene: TRBV7-7
J gene: TRBJ2-1
D gene: NA
CDR3 protein: CASSPAHLAGNEQFF
CDR3 DNA: TGTGCCAGCAGTCCCGCCCACTTGGCGGGGAATGAGCAGTTCTTC

clone size: NA
V gene: TRBV6-2/TRBV6-3
J gene: TRBJ2-7
D gene: NA
CDR3 protein: CASRLNSYEQYF
CDR3 DNA: TGTGCCAGCAGACTTAACTCCTACGAGCAGTACTTC

clone size: NA
V gene: TRBV27
J gene: TRBJ2-5
D gene: TRBD1
CDR3 protein: CASSLQGAEWETQYF
CDR3 DNA: TGTGCCAGCAGTCTCCAGGGGGCGGAGTGGGAGACCCAGTACTTC

clone size: NA
V gene: TRBV7-6
J gene: TRBJ2-3
D gene: TRBD2
CDR3 protein: CASSSPSGGSTDTQYF
CDR3 DNA: TGTGCCAGCAGCTCTCCTAGCGGGGGGAGCACAGATACGCAGTATTTT

clone size: NA
V gene: TRBV4-2
J gene: TRBJ2-1
D gene: TRBD2
CDR3 protein: CASSQVRAGGKSSYNEQFF
CDR3 DNA: TGTGCCAGCAGCCAAGTTCGAGCGGGAGGGAAAAGCTCCTACAATGAGCAGTTCTTC

clone size: once
V gene: TRBV7-2
J gene: TRBJ2-5
D gene: TRBD2
CDR3 protein: CASSLGGGGAAETQYF
CDR3 DNA: TGTGCCAGCAGCTTAGGAGGCGGGGGGGCCGCAGAGACCCAGTACTTC

clone size: NA
V gene: TRBV5-1
J gene: TRBJ2-7
D gene: NA
CDR3 protein: CASSRTAGTSAYEQYF
CDR3 DNA: TGCGCCAGCAGCCGGACAGCCGGGACTTCTGCGTACGAGCAGTACTTC

clone size: NA
V gene: TRBV30
J gene: TRBJ1-2
D gene: NA
CDR3 protein: CAWSVLGAGGYTF
CDR3 DNA: TGTGCCTGGAGTGTACTGGGGGCCGGTGGCTACACCTTC

clone size: large
V gene: TRBV27
J gene: TRBJ2-7
D gene: TRBD2
CDR3 protein: CASSLGLAGGGYEQYF
CDR3 DNA: TGTGCCAGCAGTCTGGGACTAGCGGGGGGCGGCTACGAGCAGTACTTC

clone size: few
V gene: TRBV15
J gene: TRBJ2-7
D gene: NA
CDR3 protein: CATSTHPDRTSYEQYF
CDR3 DNA: TGTGCCACCAGCACGCACCCCGACAGGACATCCTACGAGCAGTACTTC

clone size: NA
V gene: TRBV25-1
J gene: TRBJ2-7
D gene: NA
CDR3 protein: CASGTDGWPYEQYF
CDR3 DNA: TGTGCCAGCGGAACGGACGGATGGCCCTACGAGCAGTACTTC

clone size: NA
V gene: TRBV6-5
J gene: TRBJ1-6
D gene: NA
CDR3 protein: CASSYSASVLSSYNSPLHF
CDR3 DNA: TGTGCCAGCAGTTACTCGGCGTCAGTACTCAGCTCCTATAATTCACCCCTCCACTTT

clone size: once
V gene: TRBV27
J gene: TRBJ2-1
D gene: TRBD2
CDR3 protein: CASSRPRGGRWGNEQFF
CDR3 DNA: TGTGCCAGCAGCCGACCGAGGGGCGGGAGATGGGGCAATGAGCAGTTCTTC

clone size: NA
V gene: TRBV12-5
J gene: TRBJ2-7
D gene: NA
CDR3 protein: CASGWIPPSGEQYF
CDR3 DNA: TGTGCTAGTGGTTGGATCCCCCCGAGTGGCGAGCAGTACTTC

clone size: NA
V gene: TRBV12-3/TRBV12-4
J gene: TRBJ2-3
D gene: NA
CDR3 protein: CASSQQSTDTQYF
CDR3 DNA: TGTGCCAGCAGTCAACAGAGCACAGATACGCAGTATTTT

clone size: NA
V gene: TRBV15
J gene: TRBJ2-3
D gene: TRBD2
CDR3 protein: CATSGVAGGLDTQYF
CDR3 DNA: TGTGCCACCAGCGGGGTAGCGGGGGGGTTGGATACGCAGTATTTT

clone size: few
V gene: TRBV2
J gene: TRBJ1-1
D gene: TRBD1
CDR3 protein: CASSPRTGVNTEAFF
CDR3 DNA: TGTGCCAGCAGCCCCCGGACAGGGGTGAACACTGAAGCTTTCTTT

clone size: NA
V gene: TRBV6-1
J gene: TRBJ2-1
D gene: TRBD1
CDR3 protein: CASSKRGQGAFGEQFF
CDR3 DNA: TGTGCCAGCAGTAAACGAGGACAGGGGGCGTTCGGTGAGCAGTTCTTC

clone size: NA
V gene: TRBV7-9
J gene: TRBJ2-2
D gene: NA
CDR3 protein: CASRLARGLSGELFF
CDR3 DNA: TGTGCCAGCAGACTTGCGCGGGGATTATCCGGGGAGCTGTTTTTT

clone size: medium-sized
V gene: TRBV7-2
J gene: TRBJ2-5
D gene: NA
CDR3 protein: CASSLAGGLGTQYF
CDR3 DNA: TGTGCCAGCAGCTTAGCCGGGGGGCTCGGGACCCAGTACTTC

clone size: NA
V gene: TRBV18
J gene: TRBJ2-3
D gene: NA
CDR3 protein: CASSPAADTQYF
CDR3 DNA: TGTGCCAGCTCACCGGCCGCAGATACGCAGTATTTT

clone size: NA
V gene: TRBV2
J gene: TRBJ2-1
D gene: TRBD2
CDR3 protein: CASSEWGLAGAYNEQFF
CDR3 DNA: TGTGCCAGCAGTGAATGGGGACTAGCGGGGGCCTACAATGAGCAGTTCTTC

clone size: NA
V gene: TRBV5-1
J gene: TRBJ1-2
D gene: TRBD1
CDR3 protein: CASNELQGVGYTF
CDR3 DNA: TGCGCCAGCAACGAATTACAGGGGGTCGGCTACACCTTC

clone size: NA
V gene: TRBV24-1
J gene: TRBJ2-3
D gene: TRBD2
CDR3 protein: CATSEGLAGSRTDTQYF
CDR3 DNA: TGTGCCACCAGTGAGGGACTAGCGGGATCGCGCACAGATACGCAGTATTTT

clone size: NA
V gene: TRBV30
J gene: TRBJ2-6
D gene: TRBD1
CDR3 protein: CAWSSAGTGGSGANVLTF
CDR3 DNA: TGTGCCTGGAGTTCTGCCGGGACAGGGGGTTCTGGGGCCAACGTCCTGACTTTC

clone size: NA
V gene: TRBV6-1
J gene: TRBJ2-1
D gene: NA
CDR3 protein: CASGGSDEQFF
CDR3 DNA: TGTGCCAGCGGGGGTAGTGATGAGCAGTTCTTC

clone size: few
V gene: TRBV20-1
J gene: TRBJ1-1
D gene: TRBD1
CDR3 protein: CSARGDRGLGEAFF
CDR3 DNA: TGCAGTGCTAGGGGGGACAGGGGCCTTGGTGAAGCTTTCTTT

clone size: few
V gene: TRBV19
J gene: TRBJ1-5
D gene: NA
CDR3 protein: CASSIDRQPQHF
CDR3 DNA: TGTGCCAGTAGTATAGACAGGCAGCCCCAGCATTTT

clone size: NA
V gene: TRBV12-3/TRBV12-4
J gene: TRBJ1-2
D gene: NA
CDR3 protein: CASSLRQLYGYTF
CDR3 DNA: TGTGCCAGCAGTTTACGCCAGCTCTATGGCTACACCTTC

clone size: NA
V gene: TRBV6-1
J gene: TRBJ2-5
D gene: NA
CDR3 protein: CASSPSGQGETQYF
CDR3 DNA: TGTGCCAGCAGCCCCTCCGGGCAGGGGGAGACCCAGTACTTC

clone size: NA
V gene: TRBV25-1
J gene: TRBJ2-1
D gene: TRBD2
CDR3 protein: CATSGLAGGEQFF
CDR3 DNA: TGTGCCACATCGGGACTAGCGGGAGGTGAGCAGTTCTTC

clone size: NA
V gene: TRBV11-2
J gene: TRBJ2-3
D gene: TRBD2
CDR3 protein: CASRPRGWGGSTDTQYF
CDR3 DNA: TGTGCCAGCAGACCCCGCGGATGGGGGGGGAGCACAGATACGCAGTATTTT

clone size: NA
V gene: TRBV6-1
J gene: TRBJ1-5
D gene: NA
CDR3 protein: CASSRNSNQPQHF
CDR3 DNA: TGTGCCAGCAGTCGGAATAGCAATCAGCCCCAGCATTTT

clone size: NA
V gene: TRBV20-1
J gene: TRBJ1-5
D gene: NA
CDR3 protein: CSARDHLWTSNQPQHF
CDR3 DNA: TGCAGTGCTAGAGACCATTTATGGACCAGCAATCAGCCCCAGCATTTT

clone size: few
V gene: TRBV10-3
J gene: TRBJ1-2
D gene: TRBD1
CDR3 protein: CAINTGEDYGYTF
CDR3 DNA: TGTGCCATCAATACAGGGGAGGACTATGGCTACACCTTC

clone size: NA
V gene: TRBV19
J gene: TRBJ1-1
D gene: NA
CDR3 protein: CASSIVSAGRAEAFF
CDR3 DNA: TGTGCCAGTAGTATAGTGTCAGCCGGGAGGGCTGAAGCTTTCTTT

clone size: NA
V gene: TRBV20-1
J gene: TRBJ2-7
D gene: TRBD2
CDR3 protein: CSARERGTSYEQYF
CDR3 DNA: TGCAGTGCTAGGGAGCGGGGGACCTCCTACGAGCAGTACTTC

clone size: NA
V gene: TRBV2
J gene: TRBJ2-3
D gene: TRBD1
CDR3 protein: CASIMPGQSTDTQYF
CDR3 DNA: TGTGCCAGCATTATGCCGGGACAGAGCACAGATACGCAGTATTTT

clone size: NA
V gene: TRBV4-1
J gene: TRBJ1-2
D gene: NA
CDR3 protein: CASSQDSGRHYGYTF
CDR3 DNA: TGCGCCAGCAGCCAAGACTCAGGGCGACACTATGGCTACACCTTC

clone size: few
V gene: TRBV20-1
J gene: TRBJ2-5
D gene: TRBD2
CDR3 protein: CSAPPSMIAGAGQTQYF
CDR3 DNA: TGCAGTGCGCCCCCCTCCATGATAGCGGGAGCTGGGCAGACCCAGTACTTC

clone size: NA
V gene: TRBV18
J gene: TRBJ2-7
D gene: NA
CDR3 protein: CATNGGTSGREQYF
CDR3 DNA: TGTGCCACCAACGGGGGTACCTCAGGGCGCGAGCAGTACTTC

clone size: few
V gene: TRBV28
J gene: TRBJ1-2
D gene: TRBD1
CDR3 protein: CASSFTGTGRGYTF
CDR3 DNA: TGTGCCAGCAGTTTCACCGGGACAGGGAGGGGCTACACCTTC

clone size: NA
V gene: TRBV7-8
J gene: TRBJ1-1
D gene: NA
CDR3 protein: CASSHTLGAFF
CDR3 DNA: TGTGCCAGCAGCCACACGTTAGGGGCTTTCTTT

clone size: NA
V gene: TRBV6-2/TRBV6-3
J gene: TRBJ2-7
D gene: TRBD2
CDR3 protein: CASKNGASGGLAYEQYF
CDR3 DNA: TGTGCCAGCAAAAATGGCGCTAGCGGGGGCCTTGCCTACGAGCAGTACTTC

clone size: few
V gene: TRBV20-1
J gene: TRBJ2-5
D gene: NA
CDR3 protein: CSAGGFQETQYF
CDR3 DNA: TGCAGTGCTGGCGGGTTCCAAGAGACCCAGTACTTC

clone size: few
V gene: TRBV6-2/TRBV6-3
J gene: TRBJ1-2
D gene: NA
CDR3 protein: CASSLLSTYGYTF
CDR3 DNA: TGTGCCAGCAGCCTCCTTTCGACCTATGGCTACACCTTC